The T cell receptor beta chain described here comes from a study of cytomegalovirus exposure and HLA in healthy donors. Whole-study context: In an earlier analysis, 117 million unique TCR beta sequences were found from 150 million to 200 million T cells. Whole-study findings and limits: Relative to the approximately 630-donor mean, N-insertions were reportedly fewer in an Asian-associated ancestry cluster in a later analysis.

The CDR3 sequence is 15 residues long. Looked up from germline, CDR1 is MNHEY and CDR2 is SMNVEV (reference sequence). Unmatched junction bases numbered 1, after V lost 5 bases and J lost 0 bases. Concerning this clone itself: The target antigen is unknown.

In the PCR, 60 Vbeta and 13 Jbeta primers were used. The repertoire was sequenced with immunoSEQ multiplex PCR; TCRdb's copy has only in-frame clones and lacks some. This sample yields 100,000 to 150,000 clones, of which around 77% are seen a single time; about 1% belongs to the top ten. Sample: PBMCs. The chain combines TRBV27 with TRBJ1-4, with TRBD1 matching 9 bases. This TCR was sampled from a woman in her sixties in good health and CMV-seronegative. The CDR3: CASSRTGATNEKLFF. The DNA for the CDR3 is TGTGCCAGCAGTAGGACAGGGGCAACTAATGAAAAACTGTTTTTT.